A single sample gave rise to the 5 T cell receptor beta chains below, sequenced in a study of blood T cell repertoires in COVID-19. The data were produced by immunoSEQ multiplex PCR, yet TCRdb's version contains in-frame clones alone and is incomplete. Here the sample spans about 25,000 clones, over 75% being singletons. The specimen was peripheral blood. The receptor source for this set is a man aged 45-60 years with active COVID-19.

V and J are TRBV19 and TRBJ2-7; a possible D gene is TRBD1 (5 bases). This CDR3 is built from 13 residues. Germline V CDR1 and CDR2: LNHDA, SQIVND (reference sequence). Between the trimmed V and J ends, which lost 2 bases and 4 bases, there was a span of 9 bases. The chain's CDR3 is CASSIKKGYEQYV. DNA for the CDR3: TGTGCCAGTAGTATAAAGAAGGGGTACGAGCAGTACGTC.

This chain connects TRBV11-3 to TRBJ2-3; 7 bases are shared with TRBD2. The CDR3 has 15 amino acids. Germline trimming cut 2 bases from V and 4 bases from J; bases unmatched to any gene: 6. The V gene's germline CDR1 is SGHNT and CDR2 YENEEA. The CDR3 sequence: CASSLRTSTSDTQYF. The CDR3 DNA sequence: TGTGCCAGCAGCTTACGGACTAGTACGTCAGATACGCAGTATTTT.

V and J are TRBV24-1 and TRBJ2-3; the match to TRBD2 covers 12 bases. CDR3 length: 17 residues. Germline trimming cut 3 bases from V and 3 bases from J; bases unmatched to any gene: 6. Germline V gene data show CDR1 as KGHDR and CDR2 as SFDVKD. Written as DNA, the CDR3 is TGTGCCACCAGTGATCCCCTGACTAGCGGGAGTACAGATACGCAGTATTTT. This translates into CATSDPLTSGSTDTQYF.

This clone was observed a single time. The chain uses TRBV4-1 and TRBJ2-3; perhaps TRBD2 as D (5 bases). Germline V gives CDR1 MGHRA, CDR2 YSYEKL. This CDR3 region has 14 residues. Trimming removed 4 bases at V and 3 bases at J, with 11 bases between. The CDR3 sequence is CASSPPTGTDTQYF. CDR3 coding DNA: TGCGCCAGCAGCCCGCCCACGGGGACAGATACGCAGTATTTT.

This clone was seen once. The chain combines TRBV5-5 with TRBJ1-2; 7 nucleotides match TRBD1. This CDR3 has 15 amino acids. CDR1 and CDR2 from the germline V gene are SGHKS and YYEKEE (reference sequence). With 1 base clipped from V and 1 base from J, the junction kept 4 bases outside the gene matches. The CDR3 spells CASSLSQGVNYGYTF. The CDR3 DNA follows: TGTGCCAGCAGCTTGAGTCAGGGGGTTAACTATGGCTACACCTTC. Full variable domain (missing parts from reference TRBV5-5 and TRBJ1-2): DAGVTQSPTHLIKTRGQQVTLRCSPISGHKSVSWYQQVLGQGPQFIFQYYEKEERGRGNFPDRFSARQFPNYSSELNVNALLLGDSALYLCASSLSQGVNYGYTFGSGTRLTVV.